This T cell receptor beta chain derives from a study of T cell clones after liver transplantation. This table comes from immunoSEQ multiplex PCR, and its TCRdb copy is limited to in-frame clones, with some not included. The sample has roughly 100,000 clones; 82% are singletons. Trimming stripped 2 bases from V and 0 bases from J, with 12 bases between. The CDR3 runs 16 residues. Germline CDR1 SGDLS, CDR2 YYNGEE. This clone was recorded once. This clonotype originated in a human donor who received a liver transplant. The material was CD4+ T cells from blood, obtained before liver transplant. The V call is TRBV9, the J call TRBJ1-3; weak D call: TRBD1 (5 bases). CDR3 sequence (DNA): TGTGCCAGCAGCGTTGGACATACTGACTCTGGAAACACCATATATTTT. It yields the protein CASSVGHTDSGNTIYF. Full variable domain (outside the CDR3, taken from reference TRBV9 and TRBJ1-3): DSGVTQTPKHLITATGQRVTLRCSPRSGDLSVYWYQQSLDQGLQFLIQYYNGEERAKGNILERFSAQQFPDLHSELNLSSLELGDSALYFCASSVGHTDSGNTIYFGEGSWLTVV.